This TCR beta chain was documented in a study of T cell changes during pregnancy in multiple sclerosis. This clone was counted once. The table came from immunoSEQ multiplex PCR; TCRdb's copy has only in-frame clones and leaves some out. The sample contains around 57,000 clones, approximately 91% of which appear only once. Germline CDR1 reads SGHNT; CDR2 reads YYREEE (reference sequence). This CDR3 has 16 amino acids. Trimming left V 1 base short and J 3 bases short, with 13 bases between. The sequence was collected from a female donor with multiple sclerosis, enrolled in a pregnancy study. Specimen: peripheral blood, collected in the second trimester of pregnancy. The chain is built from TRBV5-4 and TRBJ2-2, with unresolved D. The CDR3 nucleotides are TGTGCCAGCAGCTTGTTGGCTAGTCACCACACCGGGGAGCTGTTTTTT. It yields the protein CASSLLASHHTGELFF. Variable domain in full (rest from reference TRBV5-4 and TRBJ2-2): ETGVTQSPTHLIKTRGQQVTLRCSSQSGHNTVSWYQQALGQGPQFIFQYYREEENGRGNFPPRFSGLQFPNYSSELNVNALELDDSALYLCASSLLASHHTGELFFGEGSRLTVL.